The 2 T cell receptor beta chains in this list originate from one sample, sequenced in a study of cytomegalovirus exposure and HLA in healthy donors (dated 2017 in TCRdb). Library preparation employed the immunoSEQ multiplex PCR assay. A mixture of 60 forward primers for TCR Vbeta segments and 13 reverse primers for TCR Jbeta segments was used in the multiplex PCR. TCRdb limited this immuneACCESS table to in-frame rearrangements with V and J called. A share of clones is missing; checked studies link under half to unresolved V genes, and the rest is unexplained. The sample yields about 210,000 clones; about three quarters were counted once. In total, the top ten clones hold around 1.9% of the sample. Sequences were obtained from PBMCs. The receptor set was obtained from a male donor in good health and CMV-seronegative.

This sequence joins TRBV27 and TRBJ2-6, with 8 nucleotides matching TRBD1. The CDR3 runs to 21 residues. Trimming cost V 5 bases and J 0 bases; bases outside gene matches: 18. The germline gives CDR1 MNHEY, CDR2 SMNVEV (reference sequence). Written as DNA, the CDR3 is TGTGCCAGCAGTGTCCTGGGGACAGGCTTGTTGAGTTCCTCTGGGGCCAACGTCCTGACTTTC. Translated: CASSVLGTGLLSSSGANVLTF.

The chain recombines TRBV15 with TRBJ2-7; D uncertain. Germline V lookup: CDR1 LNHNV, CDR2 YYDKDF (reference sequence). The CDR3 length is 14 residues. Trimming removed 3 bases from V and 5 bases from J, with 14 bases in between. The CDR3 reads CATSSLDGRDEQYF. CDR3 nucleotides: TGTGCCACCAGCAGCCTTGACGGCCGGGACGAGCAGTACTTC.